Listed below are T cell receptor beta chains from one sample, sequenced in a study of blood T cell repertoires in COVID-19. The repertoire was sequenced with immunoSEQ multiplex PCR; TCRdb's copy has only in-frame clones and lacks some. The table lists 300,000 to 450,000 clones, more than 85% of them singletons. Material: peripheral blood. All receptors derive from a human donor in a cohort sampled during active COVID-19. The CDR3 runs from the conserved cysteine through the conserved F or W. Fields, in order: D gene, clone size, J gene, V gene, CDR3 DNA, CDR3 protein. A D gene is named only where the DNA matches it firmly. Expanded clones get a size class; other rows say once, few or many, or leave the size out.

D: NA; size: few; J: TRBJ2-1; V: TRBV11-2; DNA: TGTGCCAGCAGCCTCGGTGGAGGGGGCAGAAATGAGCAGTTCTTC; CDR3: CASSLGGGGRNEQFF
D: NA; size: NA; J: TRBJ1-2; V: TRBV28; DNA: TGTGCCAGCAGTTCCCTAATTTCTGGCTACACCTTC; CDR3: CASSSLISGYTF
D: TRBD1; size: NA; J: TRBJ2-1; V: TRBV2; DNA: TGTGCCAGCGAATCTGGGACAGGGAAGACGGGGCAGTTCTTC; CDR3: CASESGTGKTGQFF
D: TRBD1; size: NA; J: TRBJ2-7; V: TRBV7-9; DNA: TGTGCCAGCAGCCGCATCGGGGACAGGGGAACCTACGAGCAGTACTTC; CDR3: CASSRIGDRGTYEQYF
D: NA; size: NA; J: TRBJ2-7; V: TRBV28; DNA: TGTGCCAGCAGCACAAGGACAGTAGGCTACGAGCAGTACTTC; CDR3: CASSTRTVGYEQYF
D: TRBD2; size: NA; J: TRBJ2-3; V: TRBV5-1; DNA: TGCGCCAGCAGCTCCGGACTAGCGGGGGATACGCAGTATTTT; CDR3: CASSSGLAGDTQYF
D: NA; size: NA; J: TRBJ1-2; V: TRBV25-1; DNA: TGTGCCAGCAGTGAACTGTCAGGCAACTATGGCTACACCTTC; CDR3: CASSELSGNYGYTF
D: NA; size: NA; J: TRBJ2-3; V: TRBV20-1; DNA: TGCAGTGCTAGTGGGGTCGGGGGAACGGGGACGCAGTATTTT; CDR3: CSASGVGGTGTQYF
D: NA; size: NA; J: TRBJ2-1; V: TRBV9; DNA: TGTGCCAGCAGCGGAGGTGGACGGACAACCTACAATGAGCAGTTCTTC; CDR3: CASSGGGRTTYNEQFF
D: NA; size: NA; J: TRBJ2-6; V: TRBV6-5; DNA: TGTGCCAGCAGTCGACAGATGGCTGGGGCCAACGTCCTGACTTTC; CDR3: CASSRQMAGANVLTF
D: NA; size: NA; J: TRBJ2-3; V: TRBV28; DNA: TGTGCCAGCAGCCCCAGGCTTTTGGGAGATACGCAGTATTTT; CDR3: CASSPRLLGDTQYF
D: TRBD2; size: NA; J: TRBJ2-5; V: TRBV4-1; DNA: TGCGCCAGCAGCCAAATAAGACTAGCGGAGACCCAGTACTTC; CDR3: CASSQIRLAETQYF
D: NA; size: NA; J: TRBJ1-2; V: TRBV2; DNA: TGTGCCAGCAGTTCCAACAGGGCAGATGGCTACACCTTC; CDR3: CASSSNRADGYTF
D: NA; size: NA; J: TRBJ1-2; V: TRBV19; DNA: TGTGCCAGTAGTCGCAGGGGAAACCTAATATATGGCTACACCTTC; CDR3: CASSRRGNLIYGYTF
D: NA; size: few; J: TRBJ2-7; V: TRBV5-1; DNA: TGCGCCAGCAGCTTGGGACAGACCGAGCAGTACTTC; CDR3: CASSLGQTEQYF
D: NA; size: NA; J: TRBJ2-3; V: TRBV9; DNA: TGTGCCAGCAGCGCCTCTTTACGGGCCAAGGGAGCCAGAGATACGCAGTATTTT; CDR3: CASSASLRAKGARDTQYF
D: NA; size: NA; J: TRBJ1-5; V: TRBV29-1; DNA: TGCAGCGTTGCGAGTAGCAATCAGCCCCAGCATTTT; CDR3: CSVASSNQPQHF
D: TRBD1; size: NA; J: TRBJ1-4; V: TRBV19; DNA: TGTGCCAGCTCGATGACAGGGCCGCATGAAAAACTGTTTTTT; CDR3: CASSMTGPHEKLFF
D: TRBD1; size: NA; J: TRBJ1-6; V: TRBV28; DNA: TGTGCCAGCAGTTTAGGTTGGAGACGGAGGGGACAGGGCTATAATTCACCCCTCCACTTT; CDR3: CASSLGWRRRGQGYNSPLHF
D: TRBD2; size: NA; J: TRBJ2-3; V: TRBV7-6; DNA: TGTGCCAGCAGCTTAGCCAGCGGGGGGTTGGGTCCCACAGATACGCAGTATTTT; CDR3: CASSLASGGLGPTDTQYF
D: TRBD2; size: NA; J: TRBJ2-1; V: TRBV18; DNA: TGTGCCAGCTCGCCCGGGACTAGCGGGGGCCTTAGATGGTCAAATGAGCAGTTCTTC; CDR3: CASSPGTSGGLRWSNEQFF
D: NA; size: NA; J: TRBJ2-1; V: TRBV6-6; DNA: TGTGCCGGAGGCGGCCAAGCGAATGAGCAGTTCTTC; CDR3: CAGGGQANEQFF
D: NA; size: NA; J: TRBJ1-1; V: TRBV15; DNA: TGTGCCACCAGCAGAGAAGGAGTCAGGGTTGCTGAAGCTTTCTTT; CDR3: CATSREGVRVAEAFF
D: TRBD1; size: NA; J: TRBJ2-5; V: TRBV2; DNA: TGTGCCAGCAGTGAGCAGACAGGGAGAGAGACCCAGTACTTC; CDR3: CASSEQTGRETQYF
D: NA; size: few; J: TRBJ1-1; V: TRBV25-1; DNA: TGTGCCAGCAGTGATCCCACGGGGGGGAACACTGAAGCTTTCTTT; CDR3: CASSDPTGGNTEAFF
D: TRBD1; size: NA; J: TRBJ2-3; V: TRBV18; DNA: TGTGCCAGCTCACCGGGAAGGGGGCGAGACCCGTCGCCCACAGATACGCAGTATTTT; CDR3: CASSPGRGRDPSPTDTQYF
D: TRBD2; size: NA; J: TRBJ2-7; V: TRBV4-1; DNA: TGCGCCAGCAGCCAAGTCATCGGGACTAGCGGGGCATACGAGCAGTACTTC; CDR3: CASSQVIGTSGAYEQYF
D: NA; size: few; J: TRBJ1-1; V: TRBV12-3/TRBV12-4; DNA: TGTGCCAGCAGTCCGCGGGTTAACACTGAAGCTTTCTTT; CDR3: CASSPRVNTEAFF
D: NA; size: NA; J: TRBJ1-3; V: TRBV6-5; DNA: TGTGCCAGCAGCCCCGTTGGCGACGGGGACACCATATATTTT; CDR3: CASSPVGDGDTIYF